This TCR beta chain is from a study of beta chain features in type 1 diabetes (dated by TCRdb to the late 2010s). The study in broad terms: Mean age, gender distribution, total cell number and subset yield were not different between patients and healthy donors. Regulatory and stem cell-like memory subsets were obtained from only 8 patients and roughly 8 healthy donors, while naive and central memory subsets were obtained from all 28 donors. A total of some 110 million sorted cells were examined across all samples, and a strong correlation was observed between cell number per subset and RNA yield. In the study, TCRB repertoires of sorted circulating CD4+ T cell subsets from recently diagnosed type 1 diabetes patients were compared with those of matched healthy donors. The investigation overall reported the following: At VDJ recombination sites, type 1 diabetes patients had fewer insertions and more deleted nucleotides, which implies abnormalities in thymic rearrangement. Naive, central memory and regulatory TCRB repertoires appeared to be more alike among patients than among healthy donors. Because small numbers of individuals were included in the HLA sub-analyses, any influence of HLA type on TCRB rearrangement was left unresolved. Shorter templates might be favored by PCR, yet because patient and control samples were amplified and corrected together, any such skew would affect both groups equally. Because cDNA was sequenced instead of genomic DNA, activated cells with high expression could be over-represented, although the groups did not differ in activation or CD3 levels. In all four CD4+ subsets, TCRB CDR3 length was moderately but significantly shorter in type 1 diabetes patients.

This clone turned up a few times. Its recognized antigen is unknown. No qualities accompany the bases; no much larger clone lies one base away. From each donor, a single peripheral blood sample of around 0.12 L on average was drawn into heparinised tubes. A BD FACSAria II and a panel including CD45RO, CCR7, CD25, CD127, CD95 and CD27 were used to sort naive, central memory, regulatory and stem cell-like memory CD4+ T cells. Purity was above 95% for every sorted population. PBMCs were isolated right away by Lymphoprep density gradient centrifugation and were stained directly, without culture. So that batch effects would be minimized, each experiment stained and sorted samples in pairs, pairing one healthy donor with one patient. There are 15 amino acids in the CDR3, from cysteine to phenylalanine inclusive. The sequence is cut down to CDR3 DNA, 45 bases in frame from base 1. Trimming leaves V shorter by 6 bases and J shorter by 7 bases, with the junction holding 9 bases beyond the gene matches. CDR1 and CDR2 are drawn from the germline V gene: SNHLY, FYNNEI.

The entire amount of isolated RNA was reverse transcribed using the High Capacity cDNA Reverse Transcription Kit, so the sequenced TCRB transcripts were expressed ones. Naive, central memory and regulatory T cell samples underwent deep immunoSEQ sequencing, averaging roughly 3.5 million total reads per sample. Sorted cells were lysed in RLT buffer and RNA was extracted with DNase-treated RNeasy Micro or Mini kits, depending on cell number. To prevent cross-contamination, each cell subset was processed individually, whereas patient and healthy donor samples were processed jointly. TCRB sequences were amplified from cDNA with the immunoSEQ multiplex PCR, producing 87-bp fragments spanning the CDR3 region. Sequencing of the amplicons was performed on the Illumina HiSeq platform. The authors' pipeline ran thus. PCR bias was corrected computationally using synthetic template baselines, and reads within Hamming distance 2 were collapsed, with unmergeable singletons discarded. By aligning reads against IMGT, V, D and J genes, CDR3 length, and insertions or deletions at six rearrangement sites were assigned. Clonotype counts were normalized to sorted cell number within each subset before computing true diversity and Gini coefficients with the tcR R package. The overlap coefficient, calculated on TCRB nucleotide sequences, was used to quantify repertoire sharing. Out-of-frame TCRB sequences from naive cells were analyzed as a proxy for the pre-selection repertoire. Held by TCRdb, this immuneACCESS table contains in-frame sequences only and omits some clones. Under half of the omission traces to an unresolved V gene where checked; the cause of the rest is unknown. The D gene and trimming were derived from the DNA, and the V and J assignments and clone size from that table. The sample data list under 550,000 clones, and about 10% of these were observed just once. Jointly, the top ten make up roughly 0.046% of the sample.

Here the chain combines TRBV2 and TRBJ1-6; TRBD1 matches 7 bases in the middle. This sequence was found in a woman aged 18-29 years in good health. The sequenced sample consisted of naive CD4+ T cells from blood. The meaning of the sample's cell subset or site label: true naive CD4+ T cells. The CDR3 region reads CASSRQGVGNSPLHF. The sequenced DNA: TGTGCCAGCAGCCGACAGGGTGTTGGAAATTCACCCCTCCACTTT.